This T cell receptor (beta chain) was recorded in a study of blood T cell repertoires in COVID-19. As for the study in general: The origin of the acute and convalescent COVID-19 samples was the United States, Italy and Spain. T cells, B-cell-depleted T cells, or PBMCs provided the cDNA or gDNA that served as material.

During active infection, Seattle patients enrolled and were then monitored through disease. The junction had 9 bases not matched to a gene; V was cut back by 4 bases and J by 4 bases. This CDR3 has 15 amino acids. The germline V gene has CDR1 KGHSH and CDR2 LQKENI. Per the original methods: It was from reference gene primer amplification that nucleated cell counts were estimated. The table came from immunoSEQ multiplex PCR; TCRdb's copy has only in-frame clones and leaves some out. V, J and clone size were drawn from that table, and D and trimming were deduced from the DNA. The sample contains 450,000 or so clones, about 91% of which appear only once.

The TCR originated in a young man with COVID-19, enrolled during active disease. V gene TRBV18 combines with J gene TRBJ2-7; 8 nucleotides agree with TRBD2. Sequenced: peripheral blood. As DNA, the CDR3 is TGTGCCAGCTCACGGAACGGGGGGGCCTGGTACGAGCAGTACTTC. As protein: CASSRNGGAWYEQYF.